These 26 T cell receptor beta chains were sequenced from one sample in a study of tumor and adjacent non-tumor tissue in lung cancer (dated by TCRdb to 2017 to 2018). Bulk unsorted tissue served as the source for RNA extraction, and RNA quality was assessed using a NanoDrop ND-1000 and an Agilent 2100. The normal lung samples consisted of distant non-tumor tissue collected more than 3 cm from the tumor edge. Libraries were prepared through multiplex PCR. Sequenced on an Illumina HiSeq 2500. TCRbeta libraries were constructed through three rounds of nested PCR with primers (Table S4) according to protocols modified from ARM-PCR. TCRdb trimmed the raw reads at Q25, called clones with MiXCR and kept productive beta chains. For every CDR3 protein sequence, its rows merge into one entry that carries the most common genes and DNA. The table for this sample lists some 80,000 distinct CDR3 sequences; less than 85% of them were counted only once. The ten largest clones add up to under 40% of the sample.

Sequencing input: distant non-tumor lung tissue. The receptors shown here come from a man between 65 and 79 years old with non-small cell lung cancer.

This chain uses TRBV20-1 with TRBJ2-1, with 10 bases that match TRBD2. V lost 4 bases to trimming and J lost 8 bases; unmatched junction nucleotides: 5. CDR1 DFQATT and CDR2 SNEGSKA come from the germline V gene (reference sequence). The CDR3 is 13 residues long. Written as DNA, the CDR3 is TGCAGTGCTATCCCTAGCGGGAGCTATGAGCAGTTCTTC. Its protein is CSAIPSGSYEQFF.

This clonotype turned up a few times. The CDR3 does not close with the conserved phenylalanine or tryptophan, likely indicating a read error. The chain employs TRBV11-2 and TRBJ2-3; D might be TRBD1 or TRBD2, each matching 5 bases. Per germline, CDR1 SGHAT and CDR2 FQNNGV. The CDR3 extends over 17 amino acids. This CDR3 is CASSSYSDTASTGTQYL. The CDR3 DNA reads TGTGCCAGCAGCTCTTACTCTGACACTGCTAGCACAGGTACGCAGTATCTT.

This clonotype was detected a few times. V is TRBV6-4 and J is TRBJ2-1, with 10 bases that match TRBD2. The CDR3 has 14 amino acids. Germline CDR1 is MRHNA and CDR2 is SNTAGT. The V segment lost 4 bases and the J segment 6 bases; nucleotides outside the gene matches: 3. The CDR3 region has the DNA TGTGCCAGCAGTGCCGGACTAGCGGCCAATGAGCAGTTCTTC. Encoded protein: CASSAGLAANEQFF.

The chain is built from TRBV13 and TRBJ1-1; D remains ambiguous. Deletions cut 9 bases from V and 1 base from J, with 18 bases between. Looked up from germline, CDR1 is PRHDT and CDR2 is FYEKMQ (reference sequence). There are 15 residues in the CDR3. In DNA form, the CDR3 reads TGTGCCAGAAGCCCTGGGATACGTTCGAACACTGAAGCTTTCTTT. This gives the protein CARSPGIRSNTEAFF.

This clonotype was picked up a small number of times. This chain joins TRBV4-1 and TRBJ2-1, with 9 bases lining up with TRBD1. CDR1 and CDR2 (germline): MGHRA, YSYEKL. Trimming at V came to 1 base and at J to 6 bases, leaving 4 bases not matched to a gene. The CDR3 length is 15 residues. The CDR3 nucleotides are TGCGCCAGCAGCCAAGGTGGGGACAGGGCCAATGAGCAGTTCTTC. It translates to CASSQGGDRANEQFF.

Of note for this clonotype: One end of the junction fails to match germline, which may point to a read error. This chain uses TRBV12-3 or TRBV12-4 with TRBJ1-5; 12 nucleotides agree with TRBD1. The CDR3 length is 14 residues. The CDR3, as DNA: TGTGCCAGCAACCCCGGGACAGGGGGCCAGCCCCAACATTTT. Its translation is CASNPGTGGQPQHF.

To note about this clonotype: An end of the junction does not agree with germline; a read error may underlie this. J is TRBJ1-4 and V is TRBV29-1, with D uncertain. This CDR3 comprises 11 residues. The germline V gene encodes CDR1 SQVTM and CDR2 ANQGSEA. CDR3 loop: CSGAEDEKLLF. CDR3 in DNA: TGCAGCGGGGCGGAAGATGAAAAACTGTTGTTT.

This clonotype was detected once. This chain links TRBV20-1 with TRBJ1-5; 8 bases align to TRBD1. This CDR3 is 15 amino acids long. The germline gives CDR1 DFQATT, CDR2 SNEGSKA (reference sequence). With V trimmed by 6 bases and J by 8 bases, 15 bases remained unmatched. The CDR3 loop is CSADPDREENKPQHF. The CDR3, as DNA: TGCAGTGCCGACCCGGACAGGGAGGAGAATAAGCCCCAGCATTTT.

Details on this clonotype: Possible read error: a much larger clone is one base away. V is TRBV6-5 and J is TRBJ2-7; 9 bases agree with TRBD1. V shed 4 bases, J shed 2 bases, and the junction held 3 bases outside the gene matches. CDR3 length equals 14 residues. Germline lookup yields CDR1 MNHEY and CDR2 SVGAGI. The chain's CDR3 is CASSSTGGPYEQYF. The CDR3 DNA is TGTGCCAGCAGTTCAACAGGGGGCCCCTACGAGCAGTACTTC.

On this clonotype: A junction end diverges from the germline sequence, so it may reflect a read error. The rearrangement joins TRBV6-1 to TRBJ2-1; D gene uncertain. The V gene's germline CDR1 is MNHNS and CDR2 SASEGT. This CDR3 has 14 residues. The CDR3 sequence is CANSEAAGSNERFF. DNA for the CDR3: TGTGCCAATAGTGAAGCTGCAGGAAGCAATGAGCGGTTCTTC.

This clonotype was observed at least ten times. V usage is TRBV6-2 or TRBV6-3 and J usage is TRBJ1-2; 12 nucleotides line up with TRBD1. Losses at the gene ends were 2 bases for V and 4 bases for J; bases not matched to a gene: 2. The CDR3 spans 15 residues. Germline values: CDR1 MNHEY, CDR2 SVGEGT. CDR3 amino acids: CASSYPGQGAYGYTF. The CDR3 DNA reads TGTGCCAGCAGTTACCCGGGACAGGGGGCCTATGGCTACACCTTC.

This clonotype was counted only a few times. One end of the junction varies from germline; a read error may be responsible. The V and J genes are TRBV6-6 and TRBJ1-6; D gene uncertain. The CDR3 consists of 12 residues. Germline-derived CDR1 and CDR2 are MNHNY and SVGAGI (reference sequence). The CDR3 region is CASSTGTSPLNF. The CDR3 nucleotides are TGTGCCAGCAGCACCGGAACTTCACCCCTAAACTTT.

This clonotype was observed many times. This chain links TRBV28 with TRBJ2-3, with a tentative D call TRBD1 (6 bases). CDR3 length: 15 amino acids. Trimming took 3 bases from V and 4 from J, leaving 14 bases between them. Germline CDR1 MDHEN, CDR2 SYDVKM. The CDR3 region has the DNA TGTGCCAGCAGTTTTTCCAGGGGCCGGTCAGATACGCAGTATTTT. Protein: CASSFSRGRSDTQYF.

The genes are TRBV20-1 and TRBJ1-6; D remains ambiguous. The CDR3 consists of 17 residues. Germline loops: CDR1 DFQATT, CDR2 SNEGSKA (reference sequence). The V gene lost 1 base and the J gene lost 0 bases, with 13 bases spanning the gap. CDR3: CSARGVPSSSYNSPLHF. The CDR3, as DNA: TGCAGTGCTAGAGGGGTCCCTTCTAGCTCCTATAATTCACCCCTCCACTTT.

To note about this clonotype: A read error may explain this, as a much larger clone is one base away. The genes are TRBV6-6 and TRBJ1-3; perhaps TRBD1 as D (5 bases). The CDR3 consists of 13 residues. Per germline, CDR1 MNHNY and CDR2 SVGAGI (reference sequence). CDR3 amino acids: CGSSPSGLNTIYF. CDR3 nucleotide sequence: TGTGGCAGCAGCCCCTCGGGACTGAACACCATATATTTT.

Concerning this clonotype itself: Sequence at one end of the junction differs from germline and may be a read error. The V gene is TRBV11-3, the J gene TRBJ2-3, with D hard to call. Germline V gene data show CDR1 as SGHNT and CDR2 as YENEEA. This CDR3 has 15 residues. The CDR3 region has the DNA TGTGCCAGCACCCGTCGTGAACTAAGCACAGATACGCGGTATTTT. Amino acids: CASTRRELSTDTRYF.

Regarding this clonotype: A clone one base away is much larger, so this may be a read error. This chain connects TRBV28 to TRBJ1-3, with a weak D call TRBD1 (5 bases). Looked up from germline, CDR1 is MDHEN and CDR2 is SYDVKM. The CDR3 is made up of 15 amino acids. CDR3 sequence reads: CASSTQVFPGKTIYF. The CDR3 DNA reads TGTGCCAGCAGTACACAGGTTTTTCCTGGAAAGACCATATATTTT.

A remark on this clonotype: Being one base from a much bigger clone, this may be a read error. This sequence joins TRBV28 and TRBJ2-4, with TRBD1 matching over 9 bases. V shed 7 bases, J shed 8 bases, and the junction held 3 bases outside the gene matches. CDR1 is MDHEN and CDR2 is SYDVKM in the germline V gene. The length of the CDR3 is 12 residues. The CDR3 here is CASMGQGDIQYF. CDR3 nucleotides: TGTGCCAGCATGGGACAGGGAGACATTCAGTACTTC. Drawing the rest from reference TRBV28 and TRBJ2-4, the complete variable domain is DVKVTQSSRYLVKRTGEKVFLECVQDMDHENMFWYRQDPGLGLRLIYFSYDVKMKEKGDIPEGYSVSREKKERFSLILESASTNQTSMYLCASMGQGDIQYFGAGTRLSVL.

The gene calls are TRBV29-1 and TRBJ1-2, with D tentatively TRBD1 (5 bases). This CDR3 region has 12 residues. Germline CDR1 is SQVTM and CDR2 is ANQGSEA. CDR3 in amino acids: CCIPRDGYGYTF. The CDR3 DNA sequence: TGCTGCATACCGAGGGACGGCTATGGCTACACCTTC. Drawing the rest from reference TRBV29-1 and TRBJ1-2, the complete variable domain is SAVISQKPSRDICQRGTSLTIQCQVDSQVTMMFWYRQQPGQSLTLIATANQGSEATYESGFVIDKFPISRPNLTFSTLTVSNMSPEDSSIYLCCIPRDGYGYTFGSGTRLTVV.

The gene calls are TRBV4-2 and TRBJ2-5; D is ambiguous. The CDR3 has 16 amino acids. Per the germline V gene, CDR1 is LGHNA and CDR2 is YNFKEQ. The V and J ends lost 6 bases and 5 bases respectively, with 22 bases between them. CDR3 nucleotide sequence: TGTGCCAGCAGTCGCCGAGGTGGCGGTAATGAGGAGACCCAGTACTTC. This encodes CASSRRGGGNEETQYF.

This clonotype was found a few times. This may be a read error: a much more frequent sequence differs by one nucleotide. V gene TRBV6-2 or TRBV6-3 combines with J gene TRBJ2-7; 9 nucleotides agree with TRBD1. Germline CDR1 is MNHEY and CDR2 is SVGEGT. V trimming: 5 bases; J trimming: 2 bases; junction bases outside the gene matches: 10. The CDR3 loop spans 16 amino acids. The CDR3, as DNA: TGTGCCAGCAGTCACGCGCTGAACAGGGGGCCCTACGAGCAGTACTTC. The encoded protein is CASSHALNRGPYEQYF.

Comments on this clonotype: A much larger clone lies one base from this, so it may be a read error. The V gene is TRBV11-3, the J gene TRBJ2-7; TRBD2 might be the D (6 bases). Per germline, CDR1 SGHNT and CDR2 YENEEA. The CDR3 consists of 15 residues. V was clipped by 5 bases and J by 6 bases, with 20 bases between them. The CDR3 protein is CASSPGTSARGEQYF. CDR3 DNA sequence: TGTGCCAGCAGCCCCGGGACTTCGGCACGAGGCGAGCAGTACTTC.

Many counts were recorded for this clonotype. The rearrangement joins TRBV13 to TRBJ1-3; D call uncertain. V was pared by 0 bases and J by 6 bases, with 12 bases between. Germline CDR1 and CDR2: PRHDT and FYEKMQ (reference sequence). The CDR3 spans 15 residues. The CDR3 reads CASSLGHGSENTIYF. The CDR3 nucleotides are TGTGCCAGCAGCTTAGGCCACGGTTCGGAAAACACCATATATTTT.

Of note for this clonotype: A read error may produce the germline difference seen at one junction end. This chain links TRBV28 with TRBJ1-3, with D hard to call. In germline, CDR1 is MDHEN, CDR2 SYDVKM. The CDR3 covers 17 residues. CDR3 protein: CASSTGDSAISGNTIYF. The CDR3 nucleotides read TGCGCCAGCAGTACCGGCGATTCAGCTATCTCTGGAAACACCATATATTTT. The variable domain in full, completed from reference TRBV28 and TRBJ1-3, reads DVKVTQSSRYLVKRTGEKVFLECVQDMDHENMFWYRQDPGLGLRLIYFSYDVKMKEKGDIPEGYSVSREKKERFSLILESASTNQTSMYLCASSTGDSAISGNTIYFGEGSWLTVV.

A remark on this clonotype: The conserved phenylalanine or tryptophan normally closing the CDR3 is absent here, so this likely arose from a read error. It is unclear where the CDR3 begins or ends on the DNA, so no DNA is shown, and the CDR3 is as TCRdb lists it. The CDR3 region is CSVGTGEFYGYAL. The genes are TRBV29-1 and TRBJ1-2; TRBD1 is taken as the D call from the table, unchecked against the DNA. The V gene's germline CDR1 is SQVTM and CDR2 ANQGSEA. The CDR3 spans 13 amino acids, including both terminal residues.

This clonotype was picked up a small number of times. At one end, the junction sequence differs from germline, possibly due to a read error. The chain is built from TRBV11-2 and TRBJ2-7, with 8 bases aligning to TRBD1. CDR1 and CDR2 from the germline V gene are SGHAT and FQNNGV. The CDR3 contains 15 residues. This CDR3 reads CASNLDQGAPYEQYF. In nucleotides, the CDR3 is TGTGCTAGCAACTTGGATCAGGGGGCCCCCTACGAGCAGTACTTC.